These 14 T cell receptor beta chains share one sample of origin, sequenced in a study of control samples from healthy donors and cancer patients. The protocol was immunoSEQ multiplex PCR, while the TCRdb copy is restricted to in-frame clones and leaves out a portion. The sample includes about 140,000 clones, around 90% of them seen just once. The sample comprised blood. These receptors were taken from a man between 18 and 29 years old in good health.

A single count supports this clone. The chain carries TRBV11-2 and TRBJ1-3, with unresolved D. V lost 4 bases, J lost 0 bases, and 10 bases lay in between. The CDR3 consists of 15 residues. Germline V lookup: CDR1 SGHAT, CDR2 FQNNGV. The CDR3 bases are TGTGCCAGCAGCTCCGTTATCTTCTCTGGAAACACCATATATTTT. Translating it yields CASSSVIFSGNTIYF.

In this sample, this clone turned up once. J is TRBJ1-2 and V is TRBV12-3 or TRBV12-4; D gene uncertain. Trimming removed 5 bases from V and 9 bases from J, with 10 bases in between. The CDR3 extends over 11 amino acids. In nucleotides, the CDR3 is TGTGCCAGCAGTCTACTAGGGAGCTACACCTTC. Its protein is CASSLLGSYTF.

The V call is TRBV5-1, the J call TRBJ1-1; D not certain. V lost 3 bases, J lost 3 bases, and 18 bases lay in between. Per the germline V gene, CDR1 is SGHRS and CDR2 is YFSETQ. The length of the CDR3 is 16 residues. CDR3 in amino acids: CASSWEGSGGDTEAFF. The CDR3 DNA follows: TGCGCCAGCAGCTGGGAAGGGTCAGGCGGGGACACTGAAGCTTTCTTT.

The rearrangement joins TRBV12-3 or TRBV12-4 to TRBJ1-1; a possible D gene is TRBD1 (5 bases). The CDR3 spans 13 residues. V lost 3 bases and J 4 bases, leaving 9 bases between the germline ends. CDR3 loop: CASSFSGGTEAFF. DNA of the CDR3: TGTGCCAGCAGTTTTAGCGGGGGCACTGAAGCTTTCTTT.

This sequence joins TRBV5-4 and TRBJ2-6, with D uncertain. The V gene lost 5 bases and the J gene lost 4 bases, with 10 bases spanning the gap. Germline V gene data show CDR1 as SGHNT and CDR2 as YYREEE (reference sequence). The CDR3 is made up of 14 amino acids. CDR3 nucleotides: TGTGCCAGCAGGTTCGCTGGAGGGGCCAACGTCCTGACTTTC. Amino acid sequence: CASRFAGGANVLTF.

The CDR3, as DNA: TGTGCCAGCAGTTTGTGGGACACTACCCGGGGAAACACCATATATTTT. Translating gives CASSLWDTTRGNTIYF. The gene calls are TRBV28 and TRBJ1-3, with D possibly TRBD1 on 6 matching bases. V was cut by 3 bases and J by 4 bases, with 16 bases left in between. The CDR3 has 16 amino acids. Germline CDR1 is MDHEN and CDR2 is SYDVKM.

The chain joins TRBV3-1 (or the pseudogene TRBV3-2) to TRBJ1-2; D remains ambiguous. The germline V gene encodes CDR1 LGHDT and CDR2 YNNKEL (reference sequence). The V gene lost 1 base and the J gene lost 8 bases, with 11 bases spanning the gap. The CDR3 is made up of 13 amino acids. The CDR3 reads CASSQGGSGGYTF. CDR3 nucleotides: TGTGCCAGCAGCCAAGGGGGATCCGGCGGCTACACCTTC.

This chain uses TRBV5-4 with TRBJ2-1; D is ambiguous. V dropped 3 bases and J dropped 0 bases, with 10 bases sitting between them. Germline V CDR1 and CDR2: SGHNT, YYREEE (reference sequence). The CDR3 has 15 residues. The CDR3 loop is CASSSGPSSYNEQFF. The CDR3 coding sequence is TGTGCCAGCAGCTCAGGTCCGAGCTCCTACAATGAGCAGTTCTTC.

The chain has TRBV20-1 and TRBJ1-5; D remains ambiguous. The V end was cut by 3 bases, the J end by 0 bases, with 12 bases between. CDR1 DFQATT and CDR2 SNEGSKA come from the germline V gene (reference sequence). The length of the CDR3 is 15 residues. CDR3 residues: CSASSGLNSNQPQHF. Written as DNA, the CDR3 is TGCAGTGCTAGTTCAGGCCTAAATAGCAATCAGCCCCAGCATTTT.

Remarks on this clone: An end of the junction does not agree with germline; a read error may underlie this. Additional DNA sequences in this sample encode the identical CDR3. The chain is built from TRBV7-2 and TRBJ2-1; TRBD2 matches at 12 bases. Per germline, CDR1 SGHTA and CDR2 FQGNSA. The CDR3 runs 15 residues. CDR3 region: CASSLAGGLYNEQFF. The CDR3 nucleotides read TGTGCCAGCAGCCTAGCGGGGGGGCTTTACAATGAGCAGTTCTTC.

The chain links TRBV2 to TRBJ1-2; D unclear. The CDR3 totals 12 residues. Germline CDR1 SNHLY, CDR2 FYNNEI. Trimming took off 7 bases at V and 6 bases at J, with 12 bases between the two ends. The CDR3 region is CASKITGDGYTF. In DNA, the CDR3 is TGTGCCAGCAAGATCACCGGGGATGGCTACACCTTC.

The chain couples TRBV19 to TRBJ1-1; no clear D gene. With 3 bases removed from V and 6 bases from J, the gap between germline ends came to 11 bases. Germline assignment: CDR1 LNHDA and CDR2 SQIVND (reference sequence). The CDR3 covers 13 residues. The CDR3 protein is CASSIGGSPEAFF. The CDR3 DNA sequence: TGTGCCAGTAGTATCGGTGGCAGCCCTGAAGCTTTCTTT.

A few counts support this clone. The rearrangement joins TRBV12-3 or TRBV12-4 to TRBJ2-3; D assignment may be TRBD1 or TRBD2 (5 bases each). V dropped 8 bases and J dropped 0 bases, with 9 bases sitting between them. The CDR3 sequence is 13 residues long. CDR3 DNA sequence: TGTGCCAGCGGGGGTTTGAGCACAGATACGCAGTATTTT. This translates into CASGGLSTDTQYF.

On this clone: This CDR3 is also generated by other DNA sequences in the sample. The rearrangement joins TRBV3-1 (or the pseudogene TRBV3-2) to TRBJ1-5; D gene uncertain. V was trimmed by 4 bases and J by 6 bases, leaving 7 bases between them. The CDR3 runs 12 residues. The V gene's germline CDR1 is LGHDT and CDR2 YNNKEL (reference sequence). CDR3 nucleotides: TGTGCCAGCAGCCGCAGTGGTCAGCCCCAGCATTTT. It encodes CASSRSGQPQHF.